This TCR beta chain was documented in a study of blood T cell repertoires in COVID-19. Repertoires were generated with immunoSEQ multiplex PCR, while TCRdb's copy carries only in-frame clones and drops some. The sample records approximately 240,000 clones, around 85% being singletons. Germline CDR1 is SGHTA and CDR2 is FQGNSA. This CDR3 region has 15 residues. V was shortened by 0 bases and J by 4 bases, with 9 bases between the two germline ends. The sequence was obtained from a woman aged 40 to 50 with active or convalescent COVID-19. This chain joins TRBV7-2 and TRBJ2-2, with D possibly matching TRBD2 (6 bases). The sample was peripheral blood. The CDR3 DNA follows: TGTGCCAGCAGCTTAGCGGGGGAGGCCACCGGGGAGCTGTTTTTT. This gives the protein CASSLAGEATGELFF.